These 12 T cell receptor beta chains share one sample of origin, sequenced in a study of T cells in Graves' hyperthyroidism and ophthalmopathy. It was RNA transcripts that yielded the amplified TCR beta CDR3 regions. RT-PCR in the first round (using the HTBI primer set) targeted the TCR CDR3. TCRdb independently ran MiXCR on the multiplex PCR reads; one entry per CDR3 protein. Among roughly 280,000 distinct CDR3 sequences listed, approximately 15% were seen once. Sample: blood. Every receptor here comes from a woman in her sixties with Graves' ophthalmopathy.

In its sample, this clonotype was seen many times. The genes are TRBV28 and TRBJ2-2, with D possibly TRBD2 on 6 matching bases. The germline CDR1 and CDR2 sequences are MDHEN and SYDVKM. This CDR3 has 13 residues. V lost 11 bases and J 0 bases, leaving 10 bases between the germline ends. This CDR3 is CAAGRPNTGELFF. The CDR3, as DNA: TGTGCCGCGGGACGGCCGAACACCGGGGAGCTGTTTTTT.

The V gene is TRBV20-1, the J gene TRBJ2-7, with 9 bases that match TRBD2. The ends lost 2 bases at V and 7 bases at J; junction bases unmatched: 9. The CDR3 extends over 14 amino acids. The V gene's germline CDR1 is DFQATT and CDR2 SNEGSKA (reference sequence). CDR3 nucleotide sequence: TGCAGTGCTAGAACCGGGACTAGCCTCTCGGAGCAGTACTTC. This gives the protein CSARTGTSLSEQYF.

This clonotype was seen a handful of times. A read error may explain this, as a much larger clone is one base away. This sequence joins TRBV11-2 and TRBJ2-7; possibly TRBD1 for D (6 bases). The DNA end is a closer match to TRBJ2-1, so the J assignment may be wrong. The CDR3 consists of 15 residues. In germline, CDR1 is SGHAT, CDR2 FQNNGV. The CDR3 loop reads CASSLVQGYSYEQFF. The CDR3 DNA follows: TGTGCCAGCAGCTTAGTACAGGGATACTCCTACGAGCAGTTCTTC.

V is TRBV4-1 and J is TRBJ2-7, with 13 bases matching TRBD2. V was clipped by 3 bases and J by 3 bases; unmatched bases: 11. The germline V gene has CDR1 MGHRA and CDR2 YSYEKL. The CDR3 loop spans 18 amino acids. DNA of the CDR3: TGCGCCAGCAGCCAGTACCGCGGGACTAGCGGGATCCTCTACGAGCAGTACTTC. This gives the protein CASSQYRGTSGILYEQYF.

This clonotype occurred many times. The chain combines TRBV19 with TRBJ2-7; tentatively, D is TRBD2 (5 bases). The CDR3 consists of 13 residues. Per germline, CDR1 LNHDA and CDR2 SQIVND (reference sequence). Trimming removed 5 bases from V and 0 bases from J, with 8 bases in between. CDR3 nucleotides: TGTGCCAGTAGTCTAGCCTTCTCCTACGAGCAGTACTTC. Translated, it gives CASSLAFSYEQYF. Variable domain in full (rest from reference TRBV19 and TRBJ2-7): DGGITQSPKYLFRKEGQNVTLSCEQNLNHDAMYWYRQDPGQGLRLIYYSQIVNDFQKGDIAEGYSVSREKKESFPLTVTSAQKNPTAFYLCASSLAFSYEQYFGPGTRLTVT.

This clonotype was seen repeatedly, ten times or more. This rearrangement joins TRBV6-5 to TRBJ2-3; tentative D call: TRBD2 (7 bases). CDR1 is MNHEY and CDR2 is SVGAGI in the germline V gene. V lost 2 bases and J 3 bases, leaving 15 bases between the germline ends. The CDR3 is 16 residues long. CDR3 nucleotide sequence: TGTGCCAGCAGTTACCGGGGGGACACCGGAACAGATACGCAGTATTTT. It specifies CASSYRGDTGTDTQYF.

The J gene is TRBJ2-2, the V gene TRBV5-1; the D is unclear. CDR1 SGHRS and CDR2 YFSETQ come from the germline V gene. V was pared by 4 bases and J by 1 base, with 2 bases between. CDR3 size: 12 residues. Here the CDR3 reads CASSVNTGELFF. CDR3 DNA: TGCGCCAGCAGCGTGAACACCGGGGAGCTGTTTTTT.

This clonotype was observed at least ten times. The V gene is TRBV5-4, the J gene TRBJ2-7; 10 bases line up with TRBD1. This CDR3 comprises 15 residues. Germline lookup yields CDR1 SGHNT and CDR2 YYREEE (reference sequence). Unmatched junction bases numbered 7, after V lost 3 bases and J lost 4 bases. CDR3 DNA: TGTGCCAGCAGCTCGGGACAGGGGATAGCTTACGAGCAGTACTTC. Translating gives CASSSGQGIAYEQYF.

The CDR3 nucleotides read TGTGCCAGCAGTCCCGAGTGGGGCGGGTACGAGCAGTACTTC. Its protein product is CASSPEWGGYEQYF. This chain connects TRBV12-3 or TRBV12-4 to TRBJ2-7; D possibly matches TRBD1 or TRBD2 (5 bases each). The CDR3 has 14 amino acids. V lost 5 bases and J 4 bases, leaving 15 bases between the germline ends.

This clonotype was counted a few times. The junction departs from germline at one end; a sequencing error may be responsible. The chain couples TRBV13 to TRBJ2-5; 8 nucleotides align to TRBD2. Germline V CDR1 and CDR2: PRHDT, FYEKMQ (reference sequence). CDR3 length: 12 residues. CDR3 protein: CASSFSSGLPNF. The CDR3 DNA reads TGTGCCAGCAGCTTCTCTAGCGGGCTCCCAAACTTC.

This clonotype was observed a handful of times. The V and J genes are TRBV5-6 and TRBJ2-1; D not certain. Germline CDR1 is SGHDT and CDR2 is YYEEEE. CDR3 length: 15 amino acids. V was pared by 4 bases and J by 6 bases, with 17 bases between. The CDR3 loop reads CASSPLVEVGNEQFF. The CDR3 DNA is TGTGCCAGCAGCCCTCTAGTTGAGGTGGGCAATGAGCAGTTCTTC.

The chain recombines TRBV20-1 with TRBJ2-1; TRBD2 matches 7 bases. There are 12 residues in the CDR3. CDR1 DFQATT and CDR2 SNEGSKA come from the germline V gene (reference sequence). Trimming at V came to 7 bases and at J to 5 bases, leaving 5 bases not matched to a gene. The DNA for the CDR3 is TGCAGTGGGGGGGGGGGGGACAATGAGCAGTTCTTC. Amino acid sequence: CSGGGGDNEQFF.